The rows below give T cell receptor beta chains drawn from one sample of a study of shared clonotypes between healthy human individuals. This table comes from immunoSEQ multiplex PCR, and its TCRdb copy is limited to in-frame clones, with some not included. The sample shows hundreds of thousands of clones, more than 95% of them seen only once. The source material was naive CD8+ T cells sorted from blood. The receptors stem from a man younger than 45 in good health. Each CDR3 is given with its conserved first and last residue. Fields, in order: clone size, D gene, J gene, V gene, CDR3 DNA, CDR3 protein. A D gene is named only where the DNA matches it firmly. For some rows the clone size is stated as once, few or many, or as a class when expanded; others skip it.

clone size: once; D gene: TRBD2; J gene: TRBJ2-1; V gene: TRBV10-1; CDR3 DNA: TGCGCCAGCAGTGACCATAGCGGGAGCAGGTACAATGAGCAGTTCTTC; CDR3 protein: CASSDHSGSRYNEQFF
clone size: -; D gene: -; J gene: TRBJ1-1; V gene: TRBV10-3; CDR3 DNA: TGTGCCATCAGTGAATTTGGCAGGATGAACACTGAAGCTTTCTTT; CDR3 protein: CAISEFGRMNTEAFF
clone size: -; D gene: -; J gene: TRBJ2-2; V gene: TRBV29-1; CDR3 DNA: TGCAGCGCCACCTGGGCCCACACCGGGGAGCTGTTTTTT; CDR3 protein: CSATWAHTGELFF
clone size: -; D gene: -; J gene: TRBJ1-1; V gene: TRBV29-1; CDR3 DNA: TGCAGCGTACTCAGGGCAATGAACACTGAAGCTTTCTTT; CDR3 protein: CSVLRAMNTEAFF
clone size: -; D gene: -; J gene: TRBJ2-2; V gene: TRBV7-9; CDR3 DNA: TGTGCCAGCAGCCTCCCGACAGCAAATACGAACACCGGGGAGCTGTTTTTT; CDR3 protein: CASSLPTANTNTGELFF
clone size: -; D gene: TRBD2; J gene: TRBJ2-7; V gene: TRBV7-2; CDR3 DNA: TGTGCCAGCAGCTTAGAGGTGACTAGCGGATACGAGCAGTACTTC; CDR3 protein: CASSLEVTSGYEQYF
clone size: -; D gene: -; J gene: TRBJ2-2; V gene: TRBV7-3; CDR3 DNA: TGTGCCAGCAGCTTAAGCGGCACCGGGGAGCTGTTTTTT; CDR3 protein: CASSLSGTGELFF
clone size: -; D gene: TRBD1; J gene: TRBJ2-7; V gene: TRBV19; CDR3 DNA: TGTGCCAGTAGTCCGGGGACAGGTTCTTCCTACGAGCAGTACTTC; CDR3 protein: CASSPGTGSSYEQYF
clone size: -; D gene: TRBD2; J gene: TRBJ2-7; V gene: TRBV7-2; CDR3 DNA: TGTGCCAGCAGCAAACCGGGACTAGTAAACGAGCAGTACTTC; CDR3 protein: CASSKPGLVNEQYF
clone size: -; D gene: -; J gene: TRBJ2-2; V gene: TRBV7-9; CDR3 DNA: TGTGCCAGCAGCTCATCCGGGACAAGGAACACCGGGGAGCTGTTTTTT; CDR3 protein: CASSSSGTRNTGELFF
clone size: -; D gene: TRBD2; J gene: TRBJ2-7; V gene: TRBV6-5; CDR3 DNA: TGTGCCAGCAGTTACGGGCTAGCGGGAGCGTACGAGCAGTACTTC; CDR3 protein: CASSYGLAGAYEQYF
clone size: -; D gene: -; J gene: TRBJ2-7; V gene: TRBV28; CDR3 DNA: TGTGCCAGCAGCCCGGGACTCCACTCCTACGAGCAGTACTTC; CDR3 protein: CASSPGLHSYEQYF
clone size: -; D gene: TRBD1; J gene: TRBJ2-7; V gene: TRBV27; CDR3 DNA: TGTGCCACCCGGACAGGGGCCTACGAGCAGTACTTC; CDR3 protein: CATRTGAYEQYF
clone size: -; D gene: TRBD2; J gene: TRBJ2-7; V gene: TRBV7-2; CDR3 DNA: TGTGCCAGCAGCCAACTAGCGGGAGGGCCTCAGCAGTACTTC; CDR3 protein: CASSQLAGGPQQYF
clone size: -; D gene: -; J gene: TRBJ2-5; V gene: TRBV7-9; CDR3 DNA: TGTGCCAGCAGCTTAGTAACTACGGAGACCCAGTACTTC; CDR3 protein: CASSLVTTETQYF
clone size: -; D gene: -; J gene: TRBJ2-7; V gene: TRBV28; CDR3 DNA: TGTGCCAGCTCTACTTTAATTTTGGAGTCCTACGAGCAGTACTTC; CDR3 protein: CASSTLILESYEQYF
clone size: -; D gene: TRBD1; J gene: TRBJ2-6; V gene: TRBV7-9; CDR3 DNA: TGTGCCAGCAGCCCCAGACAGGGTGCCGGCTCTGGGGCCAACGTCCTGACTTTC; CDR3 protein: CASSPRQGAGSGANVLTF
clone size: -; D gene: -; J gene: TRBJ1-1; V gene: TRBV9; CDR3 DNA: TGTGCCAGCAGCGCAGATGGAAGCACTGAAGCTTTCTTT; CDR3 protein: CASSADGSTEAFF
clone size: -; D gene: -; J gene: TRBJ2-7; V gene: TRBV6-5; CDR3 DNA: TGTGCCAGCCAAGGGGGTATTTCCTACGAGCAGTACTTC; CDR3 protein: CASQGGISYEQYF
clone size: -; D gene: -; J gene: TRBJ2-3; V gene: TRBV2; CDR3 DNA: TGTGCCAGCAGTGAGGGAACCGGAGGGACGGACAGTAGGAAGTATTTT; CDR3 protein: CASSEGTGGTDSRKYF
clone size: -; D gene: -; J gene: TRBJ2-1; V gene: TRBV4-1; CDR3 DNA: TGCGCCAGCAGCCAAGTGTGGGAGGAAGCCCTATACAATGAGCAGTTCTTC; CDR3 protein: CASSQVWEEALYNEQFF
clone size: -; D gene: -; J gene: TRBJ2-6; V gene: TRBV14; CDR3 DNA: TGTGCCAGCACCCGTGGCTCTGGGGCCAACGTCCTGACTTTC; CDR3 protein: CASTRGSGANVLTF
clone size: -; D gene: -; J gene: TRBJ2-2; V gene: TRBV10-3; CDR3 DNA: TGTGCCATCAGTGGGACTTTGAACACCGGGGAGCTGTTTTTT; CDR3 protein: CAISGTLNTGELFF
clone size: -; D gene: TRBD1; J gene: TRBJ1-1; V gene: TRBV30; CDR3 DNA: TGTGCCTGGACCCCGGTCCGGGCAGACAGGGGGCTGAAAGCTTTCTTT; CDR3 protein: CAWTPVRADRGLKAFF
clone size: -; D gene: -; J gene: TRBJ1-1; V gene: TRBV10-1; CDR3 DNA: TGCGCCAGCAGTGAGTCTATGAACACTGAAGCTTTCTTT; CDR3 protein: CASSESMNTEAFF
clone size: -; D gene: -; J gene: TRBJ1-2; V gene: TRBV18; CDR3 DNA: TGTGCCAGCTCACCACCGAATGCAGTGGACTATGGCTACACCTTC; CDR3 protein: CASSPPNAVDYGYTF
clone size: -; D gene: -; J gene: TRBJ1-2; V gene: TRBV19; CDR3 DNA: TGTGCCAGTAGTATGGGAGTAGCTCGGGGCTACACCTTC; CDR3 protein: CASSMGVARGYTF
clone size: -; D gene: TRBD2; J gene: TRBJ2-3; V gene: TRBV29-1; CDR3 DNA: TGCAGCGTTGAGGCTAGCGGGAGCGGTTGGGGGAGCACAGATACGCAGTATTTT; CDR3 protein: CSVEASGSGWGSTDTQYF
clone size: -; D gene: TRBD2; J gene: TRBJ2-7; V gene: TRBV9; CDR3 DNA: TGTGCCAGCAGCGGATGTAGCGGGAGTAGTTGCGAGCAGTACTTC; CDR3 protein: CASSGCSGSSCEQYF